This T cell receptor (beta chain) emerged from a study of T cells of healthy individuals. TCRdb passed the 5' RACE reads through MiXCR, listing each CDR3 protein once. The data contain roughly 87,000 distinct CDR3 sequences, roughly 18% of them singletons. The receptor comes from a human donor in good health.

DNA for the CDR3: TGCGCCAGCAGCCAAGATAAGGGGGCGGCTGGAAACACCATATATTTT. It codes for CASSQDKGAAGNTIYF. The rearrangement joins TRBV4-3 to TRBJ1-3; 7 nucleotides align to TRBD1. CDR1 and CDR2 (germline): LGHNA, YSLEER. This CDR3 region has 16 residues. J gave up 2 bases and V 0 bases, and 4 bases lay outside the gene matches.